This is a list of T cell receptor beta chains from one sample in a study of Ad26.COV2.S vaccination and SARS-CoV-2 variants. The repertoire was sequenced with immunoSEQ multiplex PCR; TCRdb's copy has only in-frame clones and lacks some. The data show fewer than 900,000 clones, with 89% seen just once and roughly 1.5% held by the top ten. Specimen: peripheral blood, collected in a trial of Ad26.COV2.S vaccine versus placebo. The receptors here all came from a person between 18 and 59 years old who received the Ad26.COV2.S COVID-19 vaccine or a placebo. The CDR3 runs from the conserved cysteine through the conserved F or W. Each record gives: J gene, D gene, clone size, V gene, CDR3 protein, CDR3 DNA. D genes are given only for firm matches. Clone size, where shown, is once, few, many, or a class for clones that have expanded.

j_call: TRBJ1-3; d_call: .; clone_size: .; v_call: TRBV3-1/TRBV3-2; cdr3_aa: CASSQGRQRNTIYF; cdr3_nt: TGTGCCAGCAGCCAAGGCAGGCAAAGAAACACCATATATTTT
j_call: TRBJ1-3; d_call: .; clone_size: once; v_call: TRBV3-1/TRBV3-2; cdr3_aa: CASSPSAYSGNTIYF; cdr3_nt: TGTGCCAGCAGCCCCTCCGCATACTCTGGAAACACCATATATTTT
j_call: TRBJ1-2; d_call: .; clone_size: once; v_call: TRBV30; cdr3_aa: CACEQFLGYTF; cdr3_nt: TGTGCCTGTGAACAGTTCCTGGGCTACACCTTC
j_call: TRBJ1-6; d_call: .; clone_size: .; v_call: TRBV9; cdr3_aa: CASSLQLNSPLHF; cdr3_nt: TGTGCCAGCAGCTTACAACTCAATTCACCCCTCCACTTT
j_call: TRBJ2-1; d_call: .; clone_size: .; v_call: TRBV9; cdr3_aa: CASSVGGGIPLGEQFF; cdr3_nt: TGTGCCAGCAGCGTAGGCGGGGGCATCCCCTTGGGTGAGCAGTTCTTC
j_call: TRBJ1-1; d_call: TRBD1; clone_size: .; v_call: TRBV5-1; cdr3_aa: CASSTIQGATEAFF; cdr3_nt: TGCGCCAGCAGCACCATACAGGGGGCCACTGAAGCTTTCTTT
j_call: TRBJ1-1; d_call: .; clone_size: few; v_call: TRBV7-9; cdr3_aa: CASSSQGNTEAFF; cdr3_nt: TGTGCCAGCAGCTCACAGGGGAACACTGAAGCTTTCTTT
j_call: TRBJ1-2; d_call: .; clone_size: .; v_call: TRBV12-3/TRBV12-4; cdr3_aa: CASVGGANYGYTF; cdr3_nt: TGTGCCAGTGTCGGGGGAGCTAACTATGGCTACACCTTC
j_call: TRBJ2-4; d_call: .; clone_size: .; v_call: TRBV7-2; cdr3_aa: CASSFSPDIQYF; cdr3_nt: TGTGCCAGCAGCTTTAGTCCTGACATTCAGTACTTC
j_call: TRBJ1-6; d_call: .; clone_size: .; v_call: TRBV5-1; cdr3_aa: CASSSSGRQSPLHF; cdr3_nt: TGCGCCAGCAGCAGCTCCGGGAGGCAGTCACCCCTCCACTTT
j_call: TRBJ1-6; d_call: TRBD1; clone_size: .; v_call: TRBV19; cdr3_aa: CASSTQGAFNSPLHF; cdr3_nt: TGTGCCAGTAGTACCCAGGGGGCTTTTAATTCACCCCTCCACTTT
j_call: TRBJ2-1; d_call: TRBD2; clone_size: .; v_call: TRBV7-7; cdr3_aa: CASSPGLAAYNEQFF; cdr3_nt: TGTGCTAGCAGCCCCGGACTAGCGGCCTACAATGAGCAGTTCTTC
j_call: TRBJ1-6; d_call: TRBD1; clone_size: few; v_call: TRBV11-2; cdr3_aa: CASRTPTGYNSPLHF; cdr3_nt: TGTGCCAGCAGGACACCGACAGGGTATAATTCACCCCTCCACTTT
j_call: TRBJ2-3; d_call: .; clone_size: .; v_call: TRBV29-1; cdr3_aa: CSVVSGISTDTQYF; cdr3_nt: TGCAGCGTTGTGTCCGGGATTAGCACAGATACGCAGTATTTT
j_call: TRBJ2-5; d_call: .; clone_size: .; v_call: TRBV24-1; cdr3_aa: CATSAPSPQETQYF; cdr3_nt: TGTGCCACCAGTGCTCCTAGCCCACAAGAGACCCAGTACTTC
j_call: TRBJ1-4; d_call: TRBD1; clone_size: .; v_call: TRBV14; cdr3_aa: CASSQVGQVEEKLFF; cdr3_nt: TGTGCCAGCAGCCAAGTTGGACAGGTGGAAGAAAAACTGTTTTTT
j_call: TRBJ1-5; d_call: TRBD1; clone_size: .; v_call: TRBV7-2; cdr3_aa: CASSSGQLPQPQHF; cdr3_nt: TGTGCCAGCAGCTCGGGACAGTTGCCTCAGCCCCAGCATTTT
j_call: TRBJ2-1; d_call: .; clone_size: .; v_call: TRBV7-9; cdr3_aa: CASSVSENEQFF; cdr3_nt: TGTGCCAGCAGCGTCAGTGAAAATGAGCAGTTCTTC
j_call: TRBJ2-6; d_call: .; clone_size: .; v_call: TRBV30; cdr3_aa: CAWSAGQSGANVLTF; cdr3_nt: TGTGCCTGGAGTGCTGGACAGTCCGGGGCCAACGTCCTGACTTTC
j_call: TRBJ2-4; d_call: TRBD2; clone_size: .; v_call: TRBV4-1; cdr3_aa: CASSQGVASGGATKNIQYF; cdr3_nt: TGCGCCAGCAGCCAAGGTGTGGCTAGCGGGGGGGCTACCAAAAACATTCAGTACTTC
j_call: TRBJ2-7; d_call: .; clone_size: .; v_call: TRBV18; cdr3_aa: CASSRMESRAYEQYF; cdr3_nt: TGTGCCAGCTCTCGAATGGAGAGCAGGGCCTACGAGCAGTACTTC
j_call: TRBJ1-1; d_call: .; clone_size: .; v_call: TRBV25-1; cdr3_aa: CASSESWGTEAFF; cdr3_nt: TGTGCCAGCAGTGAATCTTGGGGTACTGAAGCTTTCTTT
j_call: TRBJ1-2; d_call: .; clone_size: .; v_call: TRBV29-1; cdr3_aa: CSVEILVQGGYTF; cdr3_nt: TGCAGCGTTGAAATATTAGTACAGGGTGGCTACACCTTC
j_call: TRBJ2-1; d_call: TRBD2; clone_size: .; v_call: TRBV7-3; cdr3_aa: CASSPAGGLAGFEQFF; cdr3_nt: TGTGCCAGCAGCCCCGCGGGGGGACTAGCGGGGTTTGAGCAGTTCTTC
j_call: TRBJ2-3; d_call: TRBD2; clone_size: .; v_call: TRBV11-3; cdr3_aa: CASSTGLAGGVTDTQYF; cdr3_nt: TGTGCCAGCAGTACGGGACTAGCGGGAGGGGTCACAGATACGCAGTATTTT
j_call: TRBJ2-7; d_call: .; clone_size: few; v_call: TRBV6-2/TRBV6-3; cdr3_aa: CASSWIRTASYEQYF; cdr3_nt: TGTGCCAGCAGTTGGATTAGGACGGCCTCCTACGAGCAGTACTTC
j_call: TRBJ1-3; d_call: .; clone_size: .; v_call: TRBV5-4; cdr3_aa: CASSTGGNTIYF; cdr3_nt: TGTGCCAGCAGCACCGGAGGAAACACCATATATTTT
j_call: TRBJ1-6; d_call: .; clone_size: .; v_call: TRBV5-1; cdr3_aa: CASSLEGKANSPLHF; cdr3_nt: TGCGCCAGCAGCTTGGAAGGGAAAGCCAATTCACCCCTCCACTTT
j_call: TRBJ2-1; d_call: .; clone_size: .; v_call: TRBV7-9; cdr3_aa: CASSAREIINNEQFF; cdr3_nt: TGTGCCAGCAGCGCCAGGGAAATTATCAACAATGAGCAGTTCTTC
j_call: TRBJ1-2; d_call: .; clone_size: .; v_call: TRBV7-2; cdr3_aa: CASAPQGSLPYGYTF; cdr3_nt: TGTGCCAGCGCCCCCCAGGGCAGCTTGCCTTACGGCTACACCTTC
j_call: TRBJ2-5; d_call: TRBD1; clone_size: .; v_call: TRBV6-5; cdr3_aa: CASSRTGGRETQYF; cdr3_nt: TGTGCCAGCAGCCGGACAGGGGGCAGGGAGACCCAGTACTTC
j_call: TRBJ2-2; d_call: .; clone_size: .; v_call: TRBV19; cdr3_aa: CATRGGRTGATGELFF; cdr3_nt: TGTGCCACCAGGGGCGGGAGGACAGGGGCCACCGGGGAGCTGTTTTTT
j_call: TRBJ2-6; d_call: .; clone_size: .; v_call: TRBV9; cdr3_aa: CASSAHLSSGANVLTF; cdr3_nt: TGTGCCAGCAGCGCCCATCTCTCTTCTGGGGCCAACGTCCTGACTTTC
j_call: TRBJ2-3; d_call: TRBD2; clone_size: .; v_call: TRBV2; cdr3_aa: CASSEEWASGGYF; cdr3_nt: TGTGCCAGCAGTGAAGAGTGGGCTAGCGGGGGGTATTTT